These T cell receptor beta chains were read from a single sample in a study of long-term antiretroviral therapy in people with HIV. Using immunoSEQ multiplex PCR, the repertoire was profiled, and TCRdb retains in-frame clones only, with some absent. The sample consists of 25,000 to 35,000 clones, approximately 80% of them appearing once. Material: unsorted PBMCs, obtained approximately 2.9 years after starting antiretroviral therapy. The receptor source for this set is a man aged 25 to 40 with HIV. Both conserved end residues are part of each CDR3.

V	J	length	CDR3
TRBV19	TRBJ1-2	12	CASSIQAYGYTF
TRBV19	TRBJ1-5	15	CASSIPGLANQPQHF
TRBV2	TRBJ1-2	13	CASKGHANYGYTF
TRBV12-5	TRBJ2-2	17	CASGSWGGAGVAGELFF
TRBV19	TRBJ2-5	18	CASSIRTGGDPFRQTQYF
TRBV7-2	TRBJ1-5	18	CASSLGWGGQGVNQPQHF
TRBV28	TRBJ2-3	12	CASSWDYSTQYF
TRBV7-6	TRBJ1-2	16	CASSLNEGPSDYGYTF
TRBV4-3	TRBJ2-7	15	CASSQDIRFNYEQYF
TRBV27	TRBJ2-6	20	CASSLFGLRQPVSGANVLTF
TRBV7-2	TRBJ1-1	14	CASSPRGTKNEAFF
TRBV6-5	TRBJ2-5	11	CASRSGETQYF
TRBV7-8	TRBJ1-5	18	CASSLPPGGRGSNQPQHF
TRBV7-7	TRBJ2-5	13	CASSLDHQETQYF
TRBV19	TRBJ1-2	14	CASSTPGQIYGYTF
TRBV5-1	TRBJ2-7	18	CASSPRGLAGGGFYEQYF
TRBV6-1	TRBJ1-1	12	CASSVNREWAFF
TRBV28	TRBJ1-1	15	CASSLGRAMNTEAFF
TRBV28	TRBJ2-7	14	CASSLQGLGDEQYF
TRBV7-2	TRBJ1-1	13	CASSSRDRVEAFF